The 5 T cell receptor beta chains below all came from one sample that was sequenced in a study of shared clonotypes between healthy human individuals. Terminally differentiated effector memory CD45RA+ cells were excluded by CCR7 positive selection of CD45RO-negative cells. Sequencing was performed with immunoSEQ multiplex PCR; in TCRdb, only in-frame clones are kept and a portion is missing. This table has about 2.2 million clones, around 95% appearing once. The source material was naive CD8+ T cells from PBMCs. The receptors shown here come from a man aged 18 to 29 in good health. Some clones in this sample may be carry-over from other donors' samples.

This rearrangement joins TRBV30 to TRBJ2-7, with TRBD1 matching 9 bases. Germline V CDR1 and CDR2: GTSNPN, SVGIG (reference sequence). CDR3 length: 14 amino acids. After removal of 2 bases from V and 4 bases from J, the junction contained 6 bases not matched to a gene. CDR3 residues: CAWSSGTGIYEQYF. CDR3 bases: TGTGCCTGGAGTAGCGGGACAGGGATTTACGAGCAGTACTTC.

This chain's CDR3 is CASSSPRGPYNEQFF. The CDR3 region has the DNA TGTGCCAGCAGTTCACCGCGGGGACCGTACAATGAGCAGTTCTTC. This chain links TRBV6-6 with TRBJ2-1, with a weak D call TRBD2 (6 bases). Germline CDR1 and CDR2: MNHNY and SVGAGI (reference sequence). This CDR3 has 15 amino acids. Deletions cut 4 bases from V and 4 bases from J, with 14 bases between.

The genes are TRBV4-3 and TRBJ2-1; TRBD1 agrees at 10 bases. V lost 6 bases, J lost 8 bases, and 7 bases stayed unmatched. CDR3 length: 14 amino acids. Germline CDR1 LGHNA, CDR2 YSLEER. Here the CDR3 reads CASSPRDRGDEQFF. Here the CDR3 DNA reads TGCGCCAGCAGTCCGCGGGACAGGGGCGATGAGCAGTTCTTC.

V is TRBV28 and J is TRBJ2-7; D not resolved. The V gene lost 1 base and the J gene lost 6 bases, with 13 bases spanning the gap. This CDR3 comprises 14 residues. Germline V gene lookup returns CDR1 MDHEN and CDR2 SYDVKM. CDR3 nucleotides: TGTGCCAGCAGTTTATTCCTTGACTCTGTCGAGCAGTACTTC. Protein: CASSLFLDSVEQYF. The full variable domain, completed using reference TRBV28 and TRBJ2-7, is DVKVTQSSRYLVKRTGEKVFLECVQDMDHENMFWYRQDPGLGLRLIYFSYDVKMKEKGDIPEGYSVSREKKERFSLILESASTNQTSMYLCASSLFLDSVEQYFGPGTRLTVT.

This chain uses TRBV23-1 with TRBJ2-2; the D gene could be TRBD1 or TRBD2 (5 bases each). TRBV23-1 is reported as an ORF; its role is uncertain. Trimming took off 3 bases at V and 3 bases at J, with 17 bases between the two ends. This CDR3 contains 17 residues. The CDR3 coding sequence is TGCGCCAGCAGTCACGAAGGGGACCTGGGGGACACCGGGGAGCTGTTTTTT. This encodes CASSHEGDLGDTGELFF.